This is a list of T cell receptor beta chains from one sample in a study of T cells in Graves' hyperthyroidism and ophthalmopathy. Via MiXCR, TCRdb re-called the multiplex PCR reads, giving one row per CDR3 protein. The data contain about 580,000 distinct CDR3 sequences, more than 11% of them singletons. Sequencing was performed on blood. The receptor source for this set is a woman aged 30 to 39 with Graves' hyperthyroidism that later progressed to Graves' ophthalmopathy. CDR3s leave out the opening cysteine and the closing phenylalanine or tryptophan. D genes are given only for firm matches.

>TRBJ1-2|TRBD1|TRBV28
ASSTGGWDYGYT
>TRBJ2-7|.|TRBV7-2
ASSLISGPSYEQY
>TRBJ2-2|TRBD2|TRBV18
ASSPNYLAANTGELF
>TRBJ1-2|TRBD1|TRBV3-1
ASSQRTGDYT
>TRBJ2-3|.|TRBV3-1
ASSQDRGTDTQY
>TRBJ2-2|.|TRBV20-1
SARDSDQRRKTGELF
>TRBJ1-4|.|TRBV30
AWSRGKQEKLF
>TRBJ2-6|.|TRBV27
ASSLRAGANVLT
>TRBJ1-4|.|TRBV2
ASNPRATNEKLF
>TRBJ2-7|TRBD1|TRBV30
ACIIRDRRMIHEQY
>TRBJ1-1|TRBD1|TRBV6-1
ASRRQGGHTEAF
>TRBJ1-2|TRBD1|TRBV5-1
ASIPGTGANYGYT
>TRBJ2-7|TRBD1|TRBV12-3/TRBV12-4
ASSLAATGSNEQY
>TRBJ1-2|TRBD1|TRBV2
ASSYRTGENYGYT
>TRBJ2-2|TRBD2|TRBV7-2
ASSLPSGSDNTGELF
>TRBJ1-6|.|TRBV2
ASSELLKVSPLH
>TRBJ1-5|TRBD1|TRBV19
ASKGLDRGNQPQH
>TRBJ2-1|TRBD2|TRBV6-5
ASSYSLAGAWEQF
>TRBJ1-2|TRBD1|TRBV2
ASQGQGEYGYT
>TRBJ1-1|.|TRBV4-1
ASSQDFTMNTEAF
>TRBJ2-1|.|TRBV24-1
ATSERGSYYNEQF
>TRBJ2-1|.|TRBV6-5
ASSYTTNEQF
>TRBJ2-7|TRBD1|TRBV11-2
ASSLDGTGYNEQY
>TRBJ1-6|.|TRBV9
ASSGDNYNSPLH
>TRBJ1-2|TRBD1|TRBV3-1
ASSAGRDRPNYGYT
>TRBJ1-4|.|TRBV2
ASSSQPNEKLF
>TRBJ2-1|TRBD2|TRBV6-2/TRBV6-3
ASSYPTTSGSRYEQF
>TRBJ2-1|.|TRBV3-1
ASSPILDPLSSYNEQF
>TRBJ2-3|TRBD1|TRBV28
ASSPGQATGTDTQY
>TRBJ2-1|TRBD2|TRBV4-3
ASSQEQLAGGPGYEQF
>TRBJ1-6|.|TRBV2
ASTKPGTSRPAGFSPLH
>TRBJ2-5|TRBD2|TRBV12-3/TRBV12-4
ASRPTSGSQETQY
>TRBJ2-5|TRBD1|TRBV6-1
ASRPARDRGETQY
>TRBJ2-3|TRBD1|TRBV5-1
ASSSGQATDTQY
>TRBJ1-4|TRBD1|TRBV30
ASGGQVNEKLF
>TRBJ2-1|.|TRBV3-1
ASSQEVREQF
>TRBJ2-5|TRBD2|TRBV7-2
ASSPRLAGGKETQY
>TRBJ2-1|.|TRBV5-1
ASSLVAGTYNEQF
>TRBJ2-5|.|TRBV30
AWSVVRDGWETQY
>TRBJ1-1|.|TRBV11-2
ASSLAAGEAF
>TRBJ2-2|.|TRBV11-3
ASSLVGGAGELF
>TRBJ2-3|.|TRBV7-3
ASSLVPTPTDTQY
>TRBJ2-7|.|TRBV30
AWAKAGPVLEQY
>TRBJ2-3|.|TRBV11-2
ASSTPRAGRPSTDTQY
>TRBJ2-1|TRBD2|TRBV7-2
ASSLQGLAGANEQF
>TRBJ2-7|TRBD1|TRBV10-3
AISTNRGRDEQY
>TRBJ2-7|.|TRBV4-1
ASSQDQPISYEQY
>TRBJ2-2|.|TRBV6-2/TRBV6-3
ASIQGQLTGELF
>TRBJ2-7|TRBD1|TRBV30
AWRLTGGNEQY
>TRBJ1-1|.|TRBV2
ASSERVNTEAF
>TRBJ1-1|.|TRBV12-3/TRBV12-4
ASRAGRGRNTEAF
>TRBJ2-7|.|TRBV11-2
ASSLQDRSSYEQY
>TRBJ2-7|TRBD1|TRBV7-2
ASSLTQGASYEQY
>TRBJ2-1|.|TRBV28
ASKLEGTSYNEQF